The rows below give T cell receptor beta chains drawn from one sample of a study of shared clonotypes between healthy human individuals. Assay: immunoSEQ multiplex PCR; the TCRdb copy retains only in-frame clones and omits some. Of about 2 million clones listed, roughly 96% are singletons. The sequencing sample was made of naive CD4+ T cells sorted from blood. Source of these receptors: a man aged 18 to 30 in good health. CDR3s include the opening cysteine and the closing phenylalanine or tryptophan. The D gene is left open where the match is weak. Only part of the rows carry a size: once, few, many, or a class if the clone is expanded.

CDR3aa: CAWSAQSGGAFF; CDR3nt: TGTGCCTGGAGCGCCCAGTCCGGCGGAGCTTTCTTT; abundance: -; v_gene: TRBV30; d_gene: -; j_gene: TRBJ1-1
CDR3aa: CASSQGSVNTEAFF; CDR3nt: TGTGCCAGCAGTCAGGGGTCTGTGAACACTGAAGCTTTCTTT; abundance: -; v_gene: TRBV6-1; d_gene: -; j_gene: TRBJ1-1
CDR3aa: CAIKRGGNDEQYF; CDR3nt: TGTGCCATCAAGCGGGGGGGCAACGACGAGCAGTACTTC; abundance: -; v_gene: TRBV10-3; d_gene: TRBD2; j_gene: TRBJ2-7
CDR3aa: CASSTTGGSYEQYF; CDR3nt: TGTGCCAGCAGCACGACAGGGGGATCCTACGAGCAGTACTTC; abundance: -; v_gene: TRBV7-9; d_gene: TRBD1; j_gene: TRBJ2-7
CDR3aa: CASSLTSGAQETQYF; CDR3nt: TGTGCCAGCAGCTTGACTAGCGGGGCCCAAGAGACCCAGTACTTC; abundance: -; v_gene: TRBV5-4; d_gene: TRBD2; j_gene: TRBJ2-5
CDR3aa: CASSQDGSGAETQYF; CDR3nt: TGCGCCAGCAGCCAAGACGGGAGCGGGGCTGAGACCCAGTACTTC; abundance: -; v_gene: TRBV4-1; d_gene: TRBD2; j_gene: TRBJ2-5
CDR3aa: CASSKSGVRLEPLHF; CDR3nt: TGTGCCAGCAGCAAATCAGGGGTCAGATTAGAACCCCTCCACTTT; abundance: -; v_gene: TRBV5-6; d_gene: -; j_gene: TRBJ1-6
CDR3aa: CASSPGTSGEDTDTQYF; CDR3nt: TGCGCCAGCAGCCCGGGGACTAGCGGGGAAGACACAGATACGCAGTATTTT; abundance: -; v_gene: TRBV5-1; d_gene: TRBD2; j_gene: TRBJ2-3
CDR3aa: CASSLDRVSYEQYF; CDR3nt: TGTGCCAGCAGCTTAGACAGGGTGAGCTACGAGCAGTACTTC; abundance: -; v_gene: TRBV11-2; d_gene: -; j_gene: TRBJ2-7
CDR3aa: CASSRDPRNTEAFF; CDR3nt: TGTGCCAGCAGCCGGGACCCTAGGAACACTGAAGCTTTCTTT; abundance: -; v_gene: TRBV28; d_gene: -; j_gene: TRBJ1-1
CDR3aa: CASSQEDRYYEQYF; CDR3nt: TGCGCCAGCAGCCAGGAAGACCGCTACTACGAGCAGTACTTC; abundance: -; v_gene: TRBV4-1; d_gene: -; j_gene: TRBJ2-7
CDR3aa: CASSSLAGVGQNIQYF; CDR3nt: TGTGCCAGCAGCTCACTGGCAGGGGTTGGTCAAAACATTCAGTACTTC; abundance: -; v_gene: TRBV13; d_gene: -; j_gene: TRBJ2-4
CDR3aa: CASSFQGRETQYF; CDR3nt: TGTGCCAGCAGTTTTCAGGGGCGAGAGACCCAGTACTTC; abundance: -; v_gene: TRBV28; d_gene: -; j_gene: TRBJ2-5
CDR3aa: CASSFLGGHTDTQYF; CDR3nt: TGTGCCAGCAGTTTCCTTGGGGGCCACACAGATACGCAGTATTTT; abundance: once; v_gene: TRBV6-5; d_gene: -; j_gene: TRBJ2-3
CDR3aa: CASSPRVAAGELFF; CDR3nt: TGTGCCAGCTCACCACGCGTGGCGGCCGGGGAGCTGTTTTTT; abundance: -; v_gene: TRBV18; d_gene: -; j_gene: TRBJ2-2
CDR3aa: CASSLRPGVIQYF; CDR3nt: TGTGCCAGCAGTTTAAGGCCAGGGGTTATCCAGTACTTC; abundance: -; v_gene: TRBV28; d_gene: -; j_gene: TRBJ2-4
CDR3aa: CASSLGDFEQYF; CDR3nt: TGTGCCAGCAGCCTAGGCGACTTCGAGCAGTACTTC; abundance: -; v_gene: TRBV7-6; d_gene: -; j_gene: TRBJ2-7
CDR3aa: CASSGGSNTGELFF; CDR3nt: TGCGCCAGCAGTGGGGGATCGAACACCGGGGAGCTGTTTTTT; abundance: -; v_gene: TRBV5-1; d_gene: -; j_gene: TRBJ2-2
CDR3aa: CASSVTSGRNPNPSYNEQFF; CDR3nt: TGCGCCAGCAGCGTTACTAGCGGGAGGAACCCCAACCCCTCCTACAATGAGCAGTTCTTC; abundance: -; v_gene: TRBV4-3; d_gene: TRBD2; j_gene: TRBJ2-1
CDR3aa: CASSEGALSTDTQYF; CDR3nt: TGTGCCAGCAGTGAGGGGGCTCTCAGCACAGATACGCAGTATTTT; abundance: -; v_gene: TRBV6-6; d_gene: TRBD1; j_gene: TRBJ2-3
CDR3aa: CASSDDLSNSYEQYF; CDR3nt: TGCGCCAGCAGTGACGACTTATCTAACTCTTACGAGCAGTACTTC; abundance: -; v_gene: TRBV10-1; d_gene: -; j_gene: TRBJ2-7
CDR3aa: CASSKKVCLAGGYAMDTGELFF; CDR3nt: TGTGCCAGCAGCAAAAAGGTCTGCTTAGCGGGGGGATACGCGATGGACACCGGGGAGCTGTTTTTT; abundance: -; v_gene: TRBV21-1; d_gene: -; j_gene: TRBJ2-2
CDR3aa: CASSLAAGGGNQPQHF; CDR3nt: TGTGCCAGCAGCTTAGCCGCCGGGGGGGGGAACCAGCCCCAGCATTTT; abundance: -; v_gene: TRBV7-8; d_gene: -; j_gene: TRBJ1-5
CDR3aa: CASSPRQGEAQYF; CDR3nt: TGTGCCAGCAGCCCCCGACAGGGAGAGGCCCAGTACTTC; abundance: -; v_gene: TRBV7-9; d_gene: TRBD1; j_gene: TRBJ2-5
CDR3aa: CASSHRLAGVADTQYF; CDR3nt: TGTGCCAGCAGCCACCGACTAGCGGGAGTTGCAGATACGCAGTATTTT; abundance: -; v_gene: TRBV11-2; d_gene: TRBD2; j_gene: TRBJ2-3
CDR3aa: CASSITGAYDSNQPQHF; CDR3nt: TGTGCCAGTAGTATAACGGGGGCCTACGATAGCAATCAGCCCCAGCATTTT; abundance: once; v_gene: TRBV19; d_gene: -; j_gene: TRBJ1-5
CDR3aa: CATGLAADRRRETQYF; CDR3nt: TGTGCCACGGGACTAGCGGCCGATAGAAGGAGGGAGACCCAGTACTTC; abundance: -; v_gene: TRBV30; d_gene: TRBD2; j_gene: TRBJ2-5
CDR3aa: CASSFNRNSPLHF; CDR3nt: TGTGCCAGCAGCTTTAACAGGAATTCACCCCTCCACTTT; abundance: -; v_gene: TRBV7-2; d_gene: -; j_gene: TRBJ1-6
CDR3aa: CASSLAETSNYGYTF; CDR3nt: TGTGCCAGCAGCTTAGCCGAGACATCCAACTATGGCTACACCTTC; abundance: once; v_gene: TRBV7-2; d_gene: -; j_gene: TRBJ1-2
CDR3aa: CASSWDGKETQYF; CDR3nt: TGTGCCAGCAGTTGGGACGGGAAAGAGACCCAGTACTTC; abundance: -; v_gene: TRBV28; d_gene: -; j_gene: TRBJ2-5
CDR3aa: CASSPTGRTNEKLFF; CDR3nt: TGTGCCAGCAGCCCTACTGGGAGGACTAATGAAAAACTGTTTTTT; abundance: -; v_gene: TRBV7-9; d_gene: -; j_gene: TRBJ1-4
CDR3aa: CASREGQGLADTQYF; CDR3nt: TGTGCCAGTAGAGAGGGACAGGGTTTGGCAGATACGCAGTATTTT; abundance: -; v_gene: TRBV19; d_gene: TRBD1; j_gene: TRBJ2-3
CDR3aa: CASSAEQGTTYEQYF; CDR3nt: TGTGCCAGCAGTGCCGAACAGGGGACGACCTACGAGCAGTACTTC; abundance: -; v_gene: TRBV6-1; d_gene: TRBD1; j_gene: TRBJ2-7
CDR3aa: CASSLAGRDRTEAFF; CDR3nt: TGTGCCAGCAGCTTAGCTGGCAGGGACAGGACTGAAGCTTTCTTT; abundance: -; v_gene: TRBV7-9; d_gene: TRBD1; j_gene: TRBJ1-1
CDR3aa: CAWSVQSSLWPFF; CDR3nt: TGTGCCTGGAGTGTACAATCCTCCTTATGGCCTTTCTTT; abundance: -; v_gene: TRBV30; d_gene: -; j_gene: TRBJ1-1
CDR3aa: CASGRDRWNTEAFF; CDR3nt: TGTGCCAGCGGCCGGGACAGGTGGAACACTGAAGCTTTCTTT; abundance: -; v_gene: TRBV6-5; d_gene: TRBD1; j_gene: TRBJ1-1
CDR3aa: CAIRKEGTDTQYF; CDR3nt: TGTGCCATACGGAAGGAGGGGACAGATACGCAGTATTTT; abundance: -; v_gene: TRBV6-6; d_gene: -; j_gene: TRBJ2-3
CDR3aa: CASNRDSGPYEQYF; CDR3nt: TGTGCCAGCAACCGGGACAGCGGCCCCTACGAGCAGTACTTC; abundance: -; v_gene: TRBV5-4; d_gene: TRBD1; j_gene: TRBJ2-7
CDR3aa: CASSLWEGTSPLHF; CDR3nt: TGTGCCAGCAGTTTATGGGAAGGGACTTCACCCCTCCACTTT; abundance: few; v_gene: TRBV28; d_gene: -; j_gene: TRBJ1-6
CDR3aa: CASSFSGAKQYF; CDR3nt: TGTGCCAGCAGCTTCTCTGGTGCGAAGCAGTACTTC; abundance: -; v_gene: TRBV5-6; d_gene: -; j_gene: TRBJ2-7
CDR3aa: CASSLGSHEQFF; CDR3nt: TGTGCCAGCAGCCTAGGGTCTCATGAGCAGTTCTTC; abundance: -; v_gene: TRBV7-6; d_gene: -; j_gene: TRBJ2-1
CDR3aa: CASSDALQRTNYGYTF; CDR3nt: TGTGCCAGCAGTGACGCCCTTCAACGGACTAACTATGGCTACACCTTC; abundance: -; v_gene: TRBV6-1; d_gene: -; j_gene: TRBJ1-2
CDR3aa: CATQLREYNSPLHF; CDR3nt: TGTGCCACCCAGCTTCGGGAGTATAATTCACCCCTCCACTTT; abundance: -; v_gene: TRBV7-9; d_gene: -; j_gene: TRBJ1-6
CDR3aa: CASGGRGRGTDTQYF; CDR3nt: TGTGCCAGCGGGGGAAGGGGGAGGGGCACAGATACGCAGTATTTT; abundance: -; v_gene: TRBV2; d_gene: -; j_gene: TRBJ2-3